This TCR beta chain was sequenced during a study of blood T cell repertoires in COVID-19. Overall study: Both acute and convalescent COVID-19 samples were obtained from the United States, Italy and Spain. PBMCs, B-cell-depleted T cells, or T cells provided the cDNA or gDNA that made up the material.

The table came from immunoSEQ multiplex PCR; TCRdb's copy has only in-frame clones and leaves some out. The table includes approximately 170,000 clones, about 88% detected once. The CDR3 is 14 amino acids. The V and J ends lost 6 bases and 11 bases, in that order; junction bases with no gene match: 11. Germline V lookup: CDR1 ENHRY, CDR2 SYGVKD. This clonotype was obtained from a man aged 18 to 29 who had recovered from COVID-19. Sequencing was done on a sample of peripheral blood. The V gene is TRBV10-3, the J gene TRBJ1-5; TRBD1 matches at 9 bases. CDR3 sequence reads: CAIRKDRGSESQHF. CDR3 nucleotide sequence: TGTGCCATCAGGAAGGACAGGGGTAGTGAGTCCCAGCATTTT.